The source of this TCR beta chain is a study of cytomegalovirus exposure and HLA in healthy donors. Points from the study as a whole: Accounts indicate the classifier identified cytomegalovirus status with strong specificity and sensitivity.

This PCR relied on a set of 60 Vbeta primers and 13 Jbeta primers. Method: immunoSEQ multiplex PCR; TCRdb's copy keeps in-frame clones and lacks some. The repertoire holds 150,000 or so clones, about 80% seen once, with roughly an eighth in the top ten. Trimming pared 3 bases from V and 0 bases from J, leaving 9 bases between. The CDR3 consists of 14 residues. Per the germline V gene, CDR1 is SGHTA and CDR2 is FQGNSA. To note about this clone: Its antigen is currently unknown.

Sequences were obtained from PBMCs. The TCR sequence derives from a man in his forties in good health and CMV-seropositive. The chain employs TRBV7-2 and TRBJ2-7; the D is unclear. CDR3: CASSLARHSYEQYF. The CDR3 DNA sequence: TGTGCCAGCAGCTTGGCGCGGCACTCCTACGAGCAGTACTTC.